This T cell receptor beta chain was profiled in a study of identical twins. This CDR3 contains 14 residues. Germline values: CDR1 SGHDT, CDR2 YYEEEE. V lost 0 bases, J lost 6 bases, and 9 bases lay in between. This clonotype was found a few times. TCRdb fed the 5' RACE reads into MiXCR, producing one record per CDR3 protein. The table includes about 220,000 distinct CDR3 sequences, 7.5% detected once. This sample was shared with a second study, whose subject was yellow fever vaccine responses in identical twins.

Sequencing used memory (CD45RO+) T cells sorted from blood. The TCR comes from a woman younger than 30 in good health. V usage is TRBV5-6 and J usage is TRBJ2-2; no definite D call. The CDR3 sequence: CASSLGLTPGELFF. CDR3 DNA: TGTGCCAGCAGCTTGGGTCTGACACCCGGGGAGCTGTTTTTT.